This TCR beta chain was sequenced for a study of T cell responses to AZD1222 COVID-19 vaccine. The junction had 4 bases not matched to a gene; V was cut back by 5 bases and J by 3 bases. The CDR3 covers 14 residues. Germline loops: CDR1 SGHRS, CDR2 YFSETQ. General study findings and limits: Of spike-specific TCRs, nearly half reportedly target regions left unmutated in variants. Spike was spanned by vaccine-associated CD4 TCRs, with dominance at 160-218 and 743-854. Clonal diversity was possibly underestimated, and white British individuals and females predominated among donors. Spike-specific TCRs gained breadth and depth after people received two AZD1222 doses.

Sequencing used immunoSEQ multiplex PCR; TCRdb keeps in-frame clones, though not all of them. This table holds fewer than 150,000 clones, 88% found once. As for this clone: The antigen remains undetermined.

The sequence was obtained from an adult who received the AZD1222 COVID-19 vaccine. Here the sequenced sample was peripheral blood, taken 28 days after the second AZD1222 dose. This sequence joins TRBV5-1 and TRBJ2-5; 10 bases align to TRBD1. The CDR3 is CASRTDRGEETQYF. CDR3 in DNA: TGCGCCAGCAGGACGGACAGGGGGGAAGAGACCCAGTACTTC.